A selection of T cell receptor beta chains follows, all from one sample in a study of cytotoxic CD8 clonotypes in ibrutinib-treated CLL. Assay used: immunoSEQ multiplex PCR; TCRdb lists only in-frame clones, some missing. The sample yields 20,000 to 25,000 clones, approximately 71% seen once. Material: PBMCs, obtained after 12 months of ibrutinib treatment. These receptors all come from a human donor with chronic lymphocytic leukemia. The CDR3 runs from the conserved cysteine through the conserved F or W. A D gene is named only where the DNA matches it firmly. Not every row has a clone size; where given, it reads once, few, many or a size class.

>TRBJ2-7|.|TRBV7-2|.
CASSLDVGSYEQYF
TGTGCCAGCAGCTTAGACGTAGGATCCTACGAGCAGTACTTC
>TRBJ1-1|.|TRBV30|.
CAWSAGLLQNTEAFF
TGTGCCTGGAGTGCAGGTCTCCTGCAGAACACTGAAGCTTTCTTT
>TRBJ2-7|few|TRBV30|.
CAWDTDSYEQYF
TGTGCCTGGGACACTGATTCCTACGAGCAGTACTTC
>TRBJ1-4|once|TRBV7-9|.
CASNYMGSTNEKLFF
TGTGCCAGCAACTATATGGGGTCAACTAATGAAAAACTGTTTTTT
>TRBJ2-2|.|TRBV4-1|.
CASSQAPTTGELFF
TGCGCCAGCAGCCAAGCACCCACCACCGGGGAGCTGTTTTTT
>TRBJ1-1|.|TRBV5-1|.
CASSLMTRGTEAFF
TGCGCCAGCAGCTTGATGACACGGGGAACTGAAGCTTTCTTT
>TRBJ2-5|.|TRBV9|.
CASSVDLAVGETQYF
TGTGCCAGCAGCGTAGATTTGGCAGTGGGGGAGACCCAGTACTTC
>TRBJ1-5|.|TRBV15|.
CATSRDRDEGQPQHF
TGTGCCACCAGCAGAGACCGGGACGAGGGTCAGCCCCAGCATTTT
>TRBJ2-5|.|TRBV25-1|TRBD2
CASSYGLAGSQETQYF
TGTGCCAGCAGTTACGGTTTAGCGGGGAGCCAAGAGACCCAGTACTTC
>TRBJ2-7|.|TRBV6-1|.
CAIEKGNGARLYF
TGTGCCATCGAAAAGGGCAACGGGGCTCGTCTGTACTTC
>TRBJ1-2|.|TRBV7-9|.
CASSTNRVASYGYTF
TGTGCCAGCAGCACCAACAGGGTGGCTAGCTATGGCTACACCTTC
>TRBJ1-2|.|TRBV5-1|TRBD1
CASSTKGARGNYGYTF
TGCGCCAGCAGCACTAAGGGGGCGCGGGGAAACTATGGCTACACCTTC
>TRBJ2-5|.|TRBV18|TRBD2
CASSPASGGTQETQYF
TGTGCCAGCTCACCGGCTAGCGGGGGGACTCAAGAGACCCAGTACTTC
>TRBJ2-7|.|TRBV9|TRBD2
CASSVRGGSYEQYF
TGTGCCAGCAGCGTCCGGGGGGGCTCCTACGAGCAGTACTTC
>TRBJ1-2|.|TRBV7-2|TRBD1
CASSLAFDRGRAYGYTF
TGTGCCAGCAGCTTAGCGTTCGACAGGGGGCGTGCCTATGGCTACACCTTC
>TRBJ1-2|.|TRBV9|TRBD1
CASSGGTGGLPGYGYTF
TGTGCCAGCAGCGGAGGGACAGGGGGGTTACCGGGGTATGGCTACACCTTC
>TRBJ1-1|.|TRBV6-1|TRBD1
CASSAPDRGRTEAFF
TGTGCCAGCAGTGCCCCGGACAGGGGACGAACTGAAGCTTTCTTT
>TRBJ1-1|.|TRBV29-1|TRBD1
CSVGTANTEAFF
TGCAGCGTCGGGACAGCTAACACTGAAGCTTTCTTT
>TRBJ2-5|once|TRBV19|.
CATQLAGGETQYF
TGTGCCACCCAATTGGCGGGCGGGGAGACCCAGTACTTC
>TRBJ1-1|few|TRBV10-1|.
CASSEAGANTEAFF
TGCGCCAGCAGTGAAGCAGGGGCGAACACTGAAGCTTTCTTT
>TRBJ2-4|.|TRBV27|.
CASSFLAHIQYF
TGTGCCAGCAGTTTCCTAGCTCACATTCAGTACTTC
>TRBJ2-5|.|TRBV30|.
CAWSVRLAGFQYF
TGTGCCTGGAGTGTAAGGCTAGCTGGGTTTCAGTACTTC
>TRBJ1-6|few|TRBV6-1|.
CASSGGGRLNSPLHF
TGTGCCAGCAGTGGTGGGGGACGGCTTAATTCACCCCTCCACTTT
>TRBJ1-4|.|TRBV11-2|.
CASSLDPGAANEKLFF
TGTGCCAGCAGCTTAGATCCGGGGGCGGCTAATGAAAAACTGTTTTTT